The 10 T cell receptor beta chains reported below all come from one sample, sequenced in a study of metastatic and nonmetastatic thyroid tumors. No patient received treatment before thyroid surgery. TCRdb reprocessed the PCR reads via MiXCR. The data contain about 27,000 clones, around 24% of them seen just once; the ten biggest clones take up around 6%. Sequencing was carried out using blood. The receptors stem from a female donor with papillary thyroid cancer or a benign thyroid nodule (not recorded which). Some clones in this sample may be carry-over from other donors' samples.

The chain uses TRBV24-1 and TRBJ2-1; 10 nucleotides line up with TRBD1. Germline CDR1 and CDR2: KGHDR and SFDVKD. The length of the CDR3 is 19 residues. The V gene end was trimmed by 5 bases and the J gene end by 4 bases; junction bases not matched to a gene: 16. In DNA, the CDR3 is TGTGCCACCAGTGCCGGGACAGGGGCACCCGGTTTTCTTTACAATGAGCAGTTCTTC. Amino acids: CATSAGTGAPGFLYNEQFF.

Ten or more counts support this clone. Additional DNA sequences in this sample encode the identical CDR3. The chain carries TRBV30 and TRBJ1-1; D might be TRBD1 (5 bases). The CDR3 is made up of 12 amino acids. CDR1 is GTSNPN, CDR2 SVGIG, per germline (reference sequence). V gave up 3 bases and J gave up 9 bases, with 14 bases separating them. CDR3 nucleotides: TGTGCCTGGAGGGGGGGGACTTTACAAGCTTTCTTT. It translates to CAWRGGTLQAFF.

This clone occurred a few times. The chain recombines TRBV6-2 or TRBV6-3 with TRBJ1-2; D is unclear. Germline assignment: CDR1 MNHEY and CDR2 SVGEGT. V lost 2 bases, J lost 8 bases, and 18 bases lay in between. The CDR3 extends over 15 amino acids. In DNA form, the CDR3 reads TGTGCCAGCAGTTACGCCGGCAGCCCTCCGTTGGGCTACACCTTC. It is translated as CASSYAGSPPLGYTF.

This clone was found many times. V is TRBV20-1 and J is TRBJ2-2; 7 bases are a match to TRBD2. Per the germline V gene, CDR1 is DFQATT and CDR2 is SNEGSKA (reference sequence). The CDR3 covers 16 residues. Trimming removed 0 bases from V and 7 bases from J; junction bases left unmatched: 11. The chain's CDR3 is CSARDYQRDRGGELFF. The CDR3 DNA is TGCAGTGCTAGAGACTACCAGCGGGACCGCGGCGGGGAGCTGTTTTTT.

This clone was recorded at least ten times. The rearrangement links TRBV5-1 to TRBJ1-1; 11 bases fit TRBD1. The junction had 5 bases not matched to a gene; V was cut back by 3 bases and J by 4 bases. CDR3 length: 15 residues. The V gene's germline CDR1 is SGHRS and CDR2 YFSETQ. In DNA form, the CDR3 reads TGCGCCAGCAGCTGGACCGGGACAGGGGGCACTGAAGCTTTCTTT. This translates into CASSWTGTGGTEAFF.

The CDR3 nucleotides read TGCGCCAGCAGCCCGGCCCAGGGGGCCTACGAGCAGTACTTC. It encodes CASSPAQGAYEQYF. The chain couples TRBV4-1 to TRBJ2-7; TRBD1 agrees at 7 bases. Germline loops: CDR1 MGHRA, CDR2 YSYEKL. V dropped 4 bases and J dropped 2; count of bases not matched to a gene: 5. CDR3 length equals 14 residues.

The rearrangement links TRBV6-1 to TRBJ2-7; 7 positions agree with TRBD1. The germline V gene encodes CDR1 MNHNS and CDR2 SASEGT. The CDR3 contains 14 residues. The V gene end was trimmed by 6 bases and the J gene end by 3 bases; junction bases not matched to a gene: 8. The CDR3 protein is CASSPYRQGYEQYF. The CDR3 DNA is TGTGCCAGCAGCCCGTATAGACAGGGCTACGAGCAGTACTTC.

This clone has a count of ten or more. The chain has TRBV7-2 and TRBJ2-7; perhaps TRBD2 as D (5 bases). This CDR3 has 13 residues. The V gene lost 2 bases and the J gene lost 0 bases, with 5 bases spanning the gap. Germline-derived CDR1 and CDR2 are SGHTA and FQGNSA. The chain's CDR3 is CASSLTSSYEQYF. The CDR3 coding sequence is TGTGCCAGCAGCTTAACTAGCTCCTACGAGCAGTACTTC. The variable domain in full, with the rest retrieved from reference TRBV7-2 and TRBJ2-7, is GAGVSQSPSNKVTEKGKDVELRCDPISGHTALYWYRQSLGQGLEFLIYFQGNSAPDKSGLPSDRFSAERTGGSVSTLTIQRTQQEDSAVYLCASSLTSSYEQYFGPGTRLTVT.

This chain uses TRBV19 with TRBJ1-2; 7 nucleotides match TRBD1. V gave up 5 bases and J gave up 12 bases; unmatched junction bases: 6. The CDR3 consists of 11 residues. CDR1 and CDR2 from the germline V gene are LNHDA and SQIVND (reference sequence). CDR3 residues: CASSQGQRHTF. CDR3 nucleotides: TGTGCCAGTAGTCAGGGACAGCGGCACACCTTC.

The V gene is TRBV18, the J gene TRBJ2-7; D unresolved. Per the germline V gene, CDR1 is KGHSH and CDR2 is LQKENI. V lost 5 bases and J lost 6, with 8 bases in between. The CDR3 spans 11 residues. For the CDR3, the DNA is TGTGCCAGCTCAACCAGACTCGAGCAGTACTTC. Its translation is CASSTRLEQYF.